This passage covers 9 T cell receptor beta chains from one sample sequenced in a study of vaccination and CD4 T cells after COVID-19. As to treatment: roughly ten-day PBMC culture with coronavirus spike peptide pools or control peptides (ViraFEST assay). An Oncomine TCR Beta short-read assay was used to sequence the DNA from cultured CD4+ T cells. In TCRdb, the PCR reads were re-called with MiXCR into one record per CDR3 protein. The data contain roughly 20,000 distinct CDR3 sequences, approximately 33% of them singletons. The antigens these receptors bind are not known. The sequencing sample was made of cultured CD4+ T cells from blood. Receptor source: a human donor with COVID-19.

The rearrangement links TRBV10-3 to TRBJ1-6, with D unclear. Looked up from germline, CDR1 is ENHRY and CDR2 is SYGVKD. This CDR3 has 12 amino acids. Trimming cost V 4 bases and J 8 bases, with 6 bases left between them. The CDR3 protein is CAISVRDSPLHF. For the CDR3, the DNA is TGTGCCATCAGTGTCAGAGATTCACCCCTCCACTTT.

This sequence joins TRBV7-2 and TRBJ1-2, with D tentatively TRBD1 (5 bases). Trimming stripped 0 bases from V and 0 bases from J, with 11 bases between. Per germline, CDR1 SGHTA and CDR2 FQGNSA. The CDR3 consists of 16 residues. DNA of the CDR3: TGTGCCAGCAGCTTAGCGTTAGGGGCAGCTAACTATGGCTACACCTTC. This translates into CASSLALGAANYGYTF.

This chain connects TRBV20-1 to TRBJ1-2; D is undetermined. Germline V CDR1 and CDR2: DFQATT, SNEGSKA (reference sequence). Between the trimmed V and J ends, which lost 6 bases and 4 bases, there was a span of 18 bases. The length of the CDR3 is 14 residues. CDR3 sequence: CSAPPAGPLYGYTF. DNA for the CDR3: TGCAGTGCCCCGCCGGCAGGCCCTCTCTATGGCTACACCTTC.

There are a few counts of this clonotype. V is TRBV30 and J is TRBJ2-3; the D is unclear. The V and J ends lost 2 bases and 0 bases respectively, with 6 bases between them. Looked up from germline, CDR1 is GTSNPN and CDR2 is SVGIG (reference sequence). The CDR3 is made up of 13 amino acids. CDR3 protein: CAWSLPSTDTQYF. The CDR3 coding sequence is TGTGCCTGGAGTCTACCTAGCACAGATACGCAGTATTTT.

This clonotype was seen only a few times. This chain uses TRBV11-2 with TRBJ2-3; 7 nucleotides align to TRBD1. CDR3 size: 14 residues. Germline V gene sequence: CDR1 SGHAT, CDR2 FQNNGV. Unmatched junction bases numbered 10, after V lost 2 bases and J lost 11 bases. The CDR3 region is CASSLLSGTDGQYF. The CDR3 DNA reads as TGTGCCAGCAGCTTATTGTCGGGGACAGATGGGCAGTATTTT.

This clonotype has only a few counts. This sequence joins TRBV15 and TRBJ1-6, with D possibly TRBD1 on 5 matching bases. Trimming took 5 bases from V and 7 from J, leaving 9 bases between them. CDR1 is LNHNV, CDR2 YYDKDF, per germline (reference sequence). The length of the CDR3 is 13 residues. CDR3 DNA sequence: TGTGCCACCAGCCCGGGGGGGAATTCACCCCTCCACTTT. It encodes CATSPGGNSPLHF.

This chain links TRBV20-1 with TRBJ2-7; 7 nucleotides align to TRBD2. This CDR3 comprises 13 residues. From germline, CDR1 is DFQATT and CDR2 SNEGSKA (reference sequence). V lost 7 bases, J lost 2 bases, and 8 bases stayed unmatched. The CDR3 protein is CSVRTGRAYEQYF. Here the CDR3 DNA reads TGCAGTGTCAGGACGGGGAGGGCCTACGAGCAGTACTTC.

This clonotype was seen more than once but under ten times. This chain connects TRBV27 to TRBJ1-6, with TRBD1 identical over 10 bases. The CDR3 contains 15 residues. V shed 2 bases, J shed 10 bases, and the junction held 5 bases outside the gene matches. Germline assignment: CDR1 MNHEY and CDR2 SMNVEV (reference sequence). CDR3 DNA: TGTGCCAGCAGTTTAACCCCGGGACAGGGGTCACCCCTCCACTTT. Its protein is CASSLTPGQGSPLHF.

This clonotype was recorded a few times. The DNA for the CDR3 is TGTGCCAGCAGCCGAACTAAACTAGCGGGGGGGGGCACAGATACGCAGTATTTT. It codes for CASSRTKLAGGGTDTQYF. V gene TRBV7-2 combines with J gene TRBJ2-3, with 13 positions matching TRBD2. Germline CDR1 and CDR2: SGHTA and FQGNSA. The CDR3 covers 18 residues. V was clipped by 5 bases and J by 1 base; unmatched bases: 9.